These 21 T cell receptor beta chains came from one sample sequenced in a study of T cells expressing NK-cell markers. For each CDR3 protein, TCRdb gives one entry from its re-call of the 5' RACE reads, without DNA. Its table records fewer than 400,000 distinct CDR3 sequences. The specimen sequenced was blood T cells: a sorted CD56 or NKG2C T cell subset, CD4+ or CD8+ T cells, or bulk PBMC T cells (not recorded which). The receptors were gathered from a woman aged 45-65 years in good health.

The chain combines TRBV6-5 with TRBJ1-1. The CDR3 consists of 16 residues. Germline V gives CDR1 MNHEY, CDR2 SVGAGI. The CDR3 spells CASSYGFWGMNTEAFF.

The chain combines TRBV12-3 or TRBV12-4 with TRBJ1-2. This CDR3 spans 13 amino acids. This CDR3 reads CASSLVASYGYTF.

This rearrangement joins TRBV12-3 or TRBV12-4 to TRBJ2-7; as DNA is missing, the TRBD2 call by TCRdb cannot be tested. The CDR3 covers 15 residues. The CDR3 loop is CASRAFGRAANEQYF.

CDR3 sequence: CASSTLRLAGGSSTDTQYF. This chain joins TRBV13 and TRBJ2-3; the D call from TCRdb, TRBD2, cannot be confirmed without DNA. CDR3 length equals 19 residues. Germline V gives CDR1 PRHDT, CDR2 FYEKMQ (reference sequence). The full variable domain, with the rest looked up from reference TRBV13 and TRBJ2-3, is AAGVIQSPRHLIKEKRETATLKCYPIPRHDTVYWYQQGPGQDPQFLISFYEKMQSDKGSIPDRFSAQQFSDYHSELNMSSLELGDSALYFCASSTLRLAGGSSTDTQYFGPGTRLTVL.

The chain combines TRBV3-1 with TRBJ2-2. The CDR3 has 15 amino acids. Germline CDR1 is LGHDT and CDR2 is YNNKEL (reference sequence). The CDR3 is CASSQEIGEPGELFF.

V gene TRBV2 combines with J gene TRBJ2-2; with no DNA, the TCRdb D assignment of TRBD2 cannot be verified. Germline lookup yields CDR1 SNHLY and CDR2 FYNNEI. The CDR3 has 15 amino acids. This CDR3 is CASRGTSGRVGELFF.

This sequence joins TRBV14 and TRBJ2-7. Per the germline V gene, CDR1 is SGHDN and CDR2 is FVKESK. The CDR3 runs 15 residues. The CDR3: CASSRDHGSAYEQYF.

The CDR3 loop is CASSITGVGEQFF. This chain joins TRBV19 and TRBJ2-1; TCRdb lists TRBD1, though no DNA is available to test this call. Germline V gives CDR1 LNHDA, CDR2 SQIVND (reference sequence). This CDR3 is 13 amino acids long.

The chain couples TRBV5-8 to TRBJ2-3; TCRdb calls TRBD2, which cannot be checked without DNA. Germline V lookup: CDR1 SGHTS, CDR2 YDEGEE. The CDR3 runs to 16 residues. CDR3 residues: CASSSGELASTDTQYF.

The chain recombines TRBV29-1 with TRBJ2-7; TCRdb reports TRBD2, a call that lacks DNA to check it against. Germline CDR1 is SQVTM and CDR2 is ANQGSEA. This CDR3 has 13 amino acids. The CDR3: CSALTSGSYEQYF.

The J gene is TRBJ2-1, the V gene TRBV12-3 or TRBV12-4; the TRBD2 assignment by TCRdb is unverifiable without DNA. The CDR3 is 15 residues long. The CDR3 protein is CASRFFRLAGASLFF.

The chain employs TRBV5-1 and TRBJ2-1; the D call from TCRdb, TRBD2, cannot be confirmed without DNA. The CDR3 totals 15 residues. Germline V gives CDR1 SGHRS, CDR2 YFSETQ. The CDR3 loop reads CASSRVAGGGSEQFF.

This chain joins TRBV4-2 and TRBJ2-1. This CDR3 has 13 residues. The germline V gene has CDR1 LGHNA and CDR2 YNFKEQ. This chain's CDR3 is CASSQDPHYEQFF.

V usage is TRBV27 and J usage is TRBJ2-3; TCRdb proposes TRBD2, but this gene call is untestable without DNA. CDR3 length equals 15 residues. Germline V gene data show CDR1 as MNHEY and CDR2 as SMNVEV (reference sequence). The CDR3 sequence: CASSSLAGGGGTQYF.

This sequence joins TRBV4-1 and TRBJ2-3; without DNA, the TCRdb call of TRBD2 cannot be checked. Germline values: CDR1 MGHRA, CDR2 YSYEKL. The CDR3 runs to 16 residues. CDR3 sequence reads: CASSQALAGGTDTQYF.

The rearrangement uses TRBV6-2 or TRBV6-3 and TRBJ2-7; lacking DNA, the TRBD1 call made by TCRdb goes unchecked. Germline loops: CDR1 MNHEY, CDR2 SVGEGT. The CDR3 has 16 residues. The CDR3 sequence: CASSLISGQGSYEQYF.

The CDR3: CSATGATAYEQYF. The chain employs TRBV20-1 and TRBJ2-7. The CDR3 contains 13 residues. CDR1 is DFQATT, CDR2 SNEGSKA, per germline (reference sequence).

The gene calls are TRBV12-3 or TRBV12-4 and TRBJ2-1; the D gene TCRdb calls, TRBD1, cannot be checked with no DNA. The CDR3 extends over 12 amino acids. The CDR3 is CASRRGQGKEFF.

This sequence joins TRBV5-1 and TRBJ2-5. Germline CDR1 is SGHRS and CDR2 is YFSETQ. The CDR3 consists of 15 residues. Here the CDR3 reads CASSQFWGDQETQYF.

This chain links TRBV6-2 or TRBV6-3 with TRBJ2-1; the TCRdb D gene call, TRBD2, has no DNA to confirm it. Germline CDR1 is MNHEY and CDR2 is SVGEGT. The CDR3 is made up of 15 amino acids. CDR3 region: CASSQDYLPGNEQFF.

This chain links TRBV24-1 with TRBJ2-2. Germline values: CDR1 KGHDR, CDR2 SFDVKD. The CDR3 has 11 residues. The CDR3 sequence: CATQGGGELFF.